The T cell receptor (beta chain) under discussion was sequenced for a study of blood T cell repertoires in COVID-19. Background on the study: The study drew acute and convalescent COVID-19 samples from the United States, Italy and Spain. Sample material is recorded as cDNA or gDNA derived from T cells, B-cell-depleted T cells, or PBMCs.

V lost 3 bases to trimming and J lost 5 bases; unmatched junction nucleotides: 6. CDR3 size: 14 residues. Germline CDR1 reads SGHRS; CDR2 reads YFSETQ. Original processing methods: Quantification of nucleated cells was approximated via reference gene primer amplification. Assay: immunoSEQ multiplex PCR; the TCRdb copy retains only in-frame clones and omits some. The DNA gave D and trimming, while V, J and clone size come from that table. The table shows around 93,000 clones, with 87% occurring only once. V is TRBV5-1 and J is TRBJ2-5; the match to TRBD1 covers 8 bases. This receptor was taken from a human donor in a cohort sampled during active COVID-19. Sequenced sample: peripheral blood. The CDR3 coding sequence is TGCGCCAGCAGCTACTCAGGGGGCGGGGAGACCCAGTACTTC. Protein sequence: CASSYSGGGETQYF.